The 18 T cell receptor beta chains reported below all come from one sample, sequenced in a study of T cells in Graves' hyperthyroidism and ophthalmopathy. TCR beta CDR3 regions were amplified from RNA transcripts. TCR CDR3 underwent first-round RT-PCR with the HTBI primer set. Via MiXCR, TCRdb re-called the multiplex PCR reads, giving one row per CDR3 protein. The table shows 600,000 to 900,000 distinct CDR3 sequences, with about 17% occurring only once. Input material: blood. The receptor source for this set is a man aged 18-30 years with Graves' hyperthyroidism.

DNA of the CDR3: TGTGCTAGTGGTTTGGACAGGGGGAGGGCTGAAGCTTTCTTT. This codes for CASGLDRGRAEAFF. V usage is TRBV12-5 and J usage is TRBJ1-1, with 8 bases lining up with TRBD1. V shed 1 base, J shed 6 bases, and the junction held 4 bases outside the gene matches. The CDR3 has 14 amino acids. The germline gives CDR1 LGHNT, CDR2 FRNRAP.

V usage is TRBV2 and J usage is TRBJ2-1, with 10 bases lining up with TRBD1. Germline V gives CDR1 SNHLY, CDR2 FYNNEI. Germline trimming cut 4 bases from V and 5 bases from J; bases unmatched to any gene: 8. This CDR3 is built from 16 residues. The CDR3 coding sequence is TGTGCCAGCAGTGCAACGGGGACAGGGGCCAACAATGAGCAGTTCTTC. Its translation is CASSATGTGANNEQFF. The full variable domain, its missing parts supplied by reference TRBV2 and TRBJ2-1, is EPEVTQTPSHQVTQMGQEVILRCVPISNHLYFYWYRQILGQKVEFLVSFYNNEISEKSEIFDDQFSVERPDGSNFTLKIRSTKLEDSAMYFCASSATGTGANNEQFFGPGTRLTVL.

The CDR3 here is CASSTTWGGAGTDTQYF. The CDR3 nucleotides are TGCGCCAGCAGCACGACCTGGGGGGGCGCGGGCACAGATACGCAGTATTTT. The genes are TRBV5-1 and TRBJ2-3; D is perhaps TRBD2 (7 bases). Looked up from germline, CDR1 is SGHRS and CDR2 is YFSETQ. V lost 4 bases and J lost 1, with 19 bases in between. The CDR3 runs 17 residues.

This clonotype showed up many times. The rearrangement uses TRBV2 and TRBJ1-5; tentatively, D is TRBD1 (6 bases). Trimming shortened V by 8 bases and J by 7 bases, and 15 bases separated the two germline ends. Germline V gives CDR1 SNHLY, CDR2 FYNNEI. The CDR3 contains 13 residues. CDR3 sequence reads: CASVGGRDQPQHF. CDR3 nucleotides: TGTGCCAGCGTTGGGGGCAGGGACCAGCCCCAGCATTTT.

The table lists this clonotype with many counts. This CDR3 reads CASSYSGGTETQYF. The CDR3, as DNA: TGTGCCAGCAGTTACTCTGGCGGGACAGAGACCCAGTACTTC. The rearrangement joins TRBV2 to TRBJ2-5, with D possibly being TRBD2 (6 bases). The CDR3 totals 14 residues. Per germline, CDR1 SNHLY and CDR2 FYNNEI. V lost 5 bases and J 4 bases, leaving 14 bases between the germline ends.

The chain is built from TRBV12-3 or TRBV12-4 and TRBJ2-1; D might be TRBD1 (5 bases). Trimming took 3 bases from V and 8 from J, leaving 17 bases between them. The CDR3 covers 15 residues. Here the CDR3 DNA reads TGTGCCAGCAGTTTCCCTGGGGCATCCACCTATGAGCAGTTCTTC. Its translation: CASSFPGASTYEQFF.

This clonotype was recorded many times. The V gene is TRBV7-9, the J gene TRBJ1-2, with unresolved D. CDR1 and CDR2 (germline): SEHNR, FQNEAQ (reference sequence). The CDR3 is made up of 14 amino acids. Trimming removed 3 bases from V and 2 bases from J, with 10 bases in between. CDR3 sequence reads: CASSFPGGNYGYTF. CDR3 DNA sequence: TGTGCCAGCAGCTTTCCGGGAGGAAACTATGGCTACACCTTC.

Many counts were recorded for this clonotype. The chain joins TRBV28 to TRBJ2-3; D remains ambiguous. The V gene lost 7 bases and the J gene lost 4 bases, with 15 bases spanning the gap. The CDR3 length is 14 residues. CDR1 is MDHEN and CDR2 is SYDVKM in the germline V gene. The CDR3: CASTFRGRADTQYF. In nucleotides, the CDR3 is TGTGCCAGCACCTTCCGCGGTAGAGCAGATACGCAGTATTTT. Drawing the rest from reference TRBV28 and TRBJ2-3, the complete variable domain is DVKVTQSSRYLVKRTGEKVFLECVQDMDHENMFWYRQDPGLGLRLIYFSYDVKMKEKGDIPEGYSVSREKKERFSLILESASTNQTSMYLCASTFRGRADTQYFGPGTRLTVL.

The V gene is TRBV4-2, the J gene TRBJ1-5, with a weak D call TRBD1 (6 bases). The CDR3 loop spans 14 amino acids. Trimming shortened V by 5 bases and J by 6 bases, and 14 bases separated the two germline ends. The germline gives CDR1 LGHNA, CDR2 YNFKEQ. CDR3 in DNA: TGTGCCAGCAGCTCCGGGGGGGCTCGTCAGCCCCAGCATTTT. Protein: CASSSGGARQPQHF.

This clonotype was seen ten or more times. The gene calls are TRBV6-5 and TRBJ2-2; tentatively, D is TRBD2 (5 bases). Germline V gene sequence: CDR1 MNHEY, CDR2 SVGAGI. CDR3 length: 13 amino acids. V gave up 0 bases and J gave up 8 bases, with 7 bases separating them. CDR3 protein: CASSYSKRGELFF. CDR3 nucleotides: TGTGCCAGCAGTTACTCGAAGCGGGGGGAGCTGTTTTTT.

The chain employs TRBV5-1 and TRBJ1-2, with D tentatively TRBD1 (5 bases). V lost 5 bases and J 7 bases, leaving 15 bases between the germline ends. This CDR3 comprises 13 residues. Germline CDR1 reads SGHRS; CDR2 reads YFSETQ. The CDR3 coding sequence is TGCGCCAGCAGGTTACGGGGCAGTGGTGGCTACACCTTC. Translating it yields CASRLRGSGGYTF.

This clonotype appeared many times. The V and J genes are TRBV5-6 and TRBJ2-1; 7 bases are shared with TRBD1. The CDR3 spans 16 residues. The J segment lost 0 bases and the V segment lost 3 bases, leaving 6 bases of the junction unmatched. Germline CDR1 reads SGHDT; CDR2 reads YYEEEE. Written as DNA, the CDR3 is TGTGCCAGCAGCTCCCGGACAGGCAGCTCCTACAATGAGCAGTTCTTC. Amino acid sequence: CASSSRTGSSYNEQFF.

This clonotype was observed a handful of times. V and J are TRBV12-3 or TRBV12-4 and TRBJ2-2; 10 bases agree with TRBD2. CDR3 size: 14 residues. With V trimmed by 6 bases and J by 12 bases, 10 bases remained unmatched. CDR3 residues: CASRATSGDRQLFF. In nucleotides, the CDR3 is TGTGCCAGCAGAGCAACTAGCGGGGACCGTCAGCTGTTTTTT.

This clonotype turned up a few times. The junction shows a germline mismatch at one end, possibly a read error. J is TRBJ1-2 and V is TRBV5-1; a weak D match, TRBD1 (5 bases). The CDR3 has 13 residues. CDR1 is SGHRS, CDR2 YFSETQ, per germline. Written as DNA, the CDR3 is TGTGCCAGCAGCTTAGGTGACAGCTATGGCTACACCTTC. The encoded protein is CASSLGDSYGYTF.

The table lists this clonotype with many counts. The chain carries TRBV30 and TRBJ2-5, with D perhaps TRBD1 or TRBD2 (6 bases each). Germline CDR1 is GTSNPN and CDR2 is SVGIG (reference sequence). The CDR3 length is 15 residues. V lost 3 bases to trimming and J lost 5 bases, with 19 bases between them. The CDR3: CAWRRGHAGEETQYF. The CDR3 bases are TGTGCCTGGAGGCGGGGACACGCCGGGGAGGAGACCCAGTACTTC.

This clonotype has a count of ten or more. J is TRBJ2-2 and V is TRBV6-2 or TRBV6-3; D uncertain. V lost 5 bases, J lost 5 bases, and 6 bases lay in between. Germline-derived CDR1 and CDR2 are MNHEY and SVGEGT. The CDR3 extends over 12 amino acids. This chain's CDR3 is CASSPLTGELFF. The CDR3 DNA reads as TGTGCCAGCAGTCCCCTGACCGGGGAGCTGTTTTTT.

This clonotype was counted a few times. The CDR3 is CSARRTGELFF. CDR3 sequence (DNA): TGCAGTGCTAGGAGGACCGGGGAGCTGTTTTTT. V gene TRBV20-1 combines with J gene TRBJ2-2, with D unclear. Trimming pared 3 bases from V and 5 bases from J, leaving 4 bases between. Germline V gene lookup returns CDR1 DFQATT and CDR2 SNEGSKA (reference sequence). This CDR3 contains 11 residues.

Many counts were recorded for this clonotype. Here the CDR3 reads CATSRVPTSSQETQYF. DNA of the CDR3: TGTGCCACCAGCAGAGTACCGACTAGCAGCCAAGAGACCCAGTACTTC. The V and J genes are TRBV15 and TRBJ2-5; 7 positions match TRBD2. Germline V gene lookup returns CDR1 LNHNV and CDR2 YYDKDF (reference sequence). V lost 1 base, J lost 1 base, and 6 bases stayed unmatched. The CDR3 consists of 16 residues.